This T cell receptor (beta chain) was identified in a study of T-cell memory formation after mild COVID-19. One entry per CDR3 protein, called by TCRdb with MiXCR from the 5' RACE reads. In the table there are around 150,000 distinct CDR3 sequences, roughly 28% of which are singletons. Points on this clonotype: No antigen is known for it.

Overall study findings and caveats: CD4/CD8 balance characterized clones contracting day 15 to 85, and CD4+ skew characterized later expanders.

Source material: PBMCs or a T cell subset sorted from them (not recorded which). This TCR was recovered from an adult woman who had mild COVID-19 (a few samples of this study predate the infection). Cell type and time point are not known.

Here the CDR3 DNA reads TGTGCCAGCAGCCCGCCGGGACAGACGTCCGAGCAGTACTTC. Translated, it gives CASSPPGQTSEQYF. The rearrangement links TRBV7-8 to TRBJ2-7; 7 positions agree with TRBD1. The CDR3 is made up of 14 amino acids. CDR1 is SGHVS and CDR2 is FQNEAQ in the germline V gene. V shed 5 bases, J shed 6 bases, and the junction held 10 bases outside the gene matches.